Sequencing of this T cell receptor (beta chain) was carried out in a study of shared clonotypes between healthy human individuals. The repertoire was sequenced with immunoSEQ multiplex PCR; TCRdb's copy has only in-frame clones and lacks some. The sample lists some 980,000 clones; 76% were seen once. Trimming took 1 base from V and 6 from J, leaving 14 bases between them. This CDR3 comprises 15 residues. The germline V gene has CDR1 LGHNT and CDR2 FRNRAP. The chain joins TRBV12-5 to TRBJ2-3; tentatively, D is TRBD1 or TRBD2 (5 bases each). Material: memory CD4+ T cells sorted from blood. Subset of the sample: CD45RA-negative fraction. The origin of this receptor is a man aged 18 to 30 in good health. Here the CDR3 reads CASGLGLGRSDTQYF. CDR3 bases: TGTGCTAGTGGTTTGGGACTGGGACGATCGGATACGCAGTATTTT.